This T cell receptor beta chain emerged from a study of blood T cell repertoires in COVID-19. Trimming took 4 bases from V and 6 from J, leaving 17 bases between them. CDR1 and CDR2 from the germline V gene are SGHDT and YYEEEE. The CDR3 has 14 residues. Assay: immunoSEQ multiplex PCR; the TCRdb copy retains only in-frame clones and omits some. The sample includes 120,000 to 150,000 clones, less than 90% of them seen just once. The V gene is TRBV5-6, the J gene TRBJ2-7; weak D call: TRBD1 (5 bases). The specimen was peripheral blood. The clonotype was recovered from a human donor in a cohort sampled during active COVID-19. The DNA for the CDR3 is TGTGCCAGCAGCCTAAGGACAATACTGGTCGAGCAGTACTTC. Its protein product is CASSLRTILVEQYF.